This TCR beta chain derives from a study of blood T cells in healthy people across ages. Background on the study: For every two T cells, template switching captured about one barcoded beta molecule. Study outcomes and limitations: Naive T cell percentage showed a strong correlation with TCR beta diversity.

A sample-barcoded 5' primer and a J-beta primer mix were used in a second PCR of roughly 7 to 11 cycles. MiXCR was run by TCRdb on the 5' RACE reads, yielding one entry per CDR3 protein. The data hold approximately 360,000 distinct CDR3 sequences, with about half observed a single time. As concerns this clonotype: Antigen: not known.

Every donor gave 9.5 to 10 milliliters of peripheral blood. Looked up from germline, CDR1 is LGHNA and CDR2 is YNFKEQ. Trimming took 4 bases from V and 11 from J, leaving 15 bases between them. CDR3 length: 13 residues. Sequencing was done on a sample of blood. The receptor comes from a man in his sixties in good health. V gene TRBV4-2 combines with J gene TRBJ2-1; possibly TRBD1 or TRBD2 for D (5 bases each). For the CDR3, the DNA is TGTGCCAGCAGCCCGGGGCCCGCGTCCCAGCAGTTCTTC. It yields the protein CASSPGPASQQFF.